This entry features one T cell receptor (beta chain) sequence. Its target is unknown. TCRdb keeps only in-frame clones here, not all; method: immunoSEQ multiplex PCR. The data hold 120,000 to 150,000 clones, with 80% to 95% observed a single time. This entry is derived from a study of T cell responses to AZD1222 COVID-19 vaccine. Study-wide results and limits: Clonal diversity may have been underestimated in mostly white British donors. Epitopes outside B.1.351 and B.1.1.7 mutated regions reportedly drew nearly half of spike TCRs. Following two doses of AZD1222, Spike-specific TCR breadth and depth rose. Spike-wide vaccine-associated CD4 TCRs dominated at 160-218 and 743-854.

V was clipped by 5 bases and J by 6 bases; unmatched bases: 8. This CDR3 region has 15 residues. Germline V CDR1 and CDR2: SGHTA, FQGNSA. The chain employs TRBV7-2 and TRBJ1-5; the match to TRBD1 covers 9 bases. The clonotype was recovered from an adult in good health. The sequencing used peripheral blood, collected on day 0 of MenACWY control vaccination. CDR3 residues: CASSLDRGRSQPQHF. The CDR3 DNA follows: TGTGCCAGCAGCCTGGACAGGGGAAGGAGTCAGCCCCAGCATTTT.